This T cell receptor (beta chain) was documented in a study of cytomegalovirus exposure and HLA in healthy donors. Study-wide results and limits: TCR beta chains numbering under 200 were designated cytomegalovirus-associated.

Comments on this clone: Its antigen is as yet unknown.

The data were produced by immunoSEQ multiplex PCR, yet TCRdb's version contains in-frame clones alone and is incomplete. The repertoire holds about 49,000 clones, with 85% to 95% as singletons. This CDR3 comprises 14 residues. V lost 0 bases and J lost 3, with 8 bases in between. CDR1 SEHNR and CDR2 FQNEAQ come from the germline V gene (reference sequence). What was sequenced was PBMCs. The TCR sequence derives from a man younger than 35 in good health and CMV-seronegative. This rearrangement joins TRBV7-9 to TRBJ1-1; no reliable D call. CDR3 loop: CASSLAAGDTEAFF. DNA for the CDR3: TGTGCCAGCAGCTTAGCGGCAGGCGACACTGAAGCTTTCTTT. Filled out from reference TRBV7-9 and TRBJ1-1, the complete variable domain reads DTGVSQNPRHKITKRGQNVTFRCDPISEHNRLYWYRQTLGQGPEFLTYFQNEAQLEKSRLLSDRFSAERPKGSFSTLEIQRTEQGDSAMYLCASSLAAGDTEAFFGQGTRLTVV.